This section outlines one T cell receptor beta chain sequence together with its context. It has no known antigen specificity. Base qualities are missing; no much larger clone stands one base away. This entry comes from a study of radiotherapy plus CTLA-4 blockade in lung cancer (dated by TCRdb to the late 2010s). Study-level background: Objective responses occurred in approximately 19% of enrolled patients, and 30% to 35% achieved disease control. Broader findings and caveats from the paper: Increased serum interferon-beta after radiation, together with early dynamic changes in blood T cell clones, were reported to be the strongest predictors of response. After treatment with radiotherapy and ipilimumab, TCR clones that came from tumors expanded in the peripheral blood.

The germline V gene (reference sequence) sets CDR1 to MNHEY and CDR2 to SMNVEV. The cysteine opens and the phenylalanine closes a CDR3 of 16 amino acids. Left in the record is the CDR3 DNA by itself, 48 bases read in frame from the first base. Relative to germline, V is missing 3 bases and J is missing 5 bases, with 10 bases of the junction outside any gene match. Library creation used the immunoSEQ multiplex PCR assay. TCRdb mirrors the immuneACCESS table, restricted to in-frame sequences. Some clones are absent from its copies; in checked studies, under half trace to an unresolved V gene, and the reason for the others is unknown. This sample is represented by 80,000 to 100,000 clones; around 88% of them were singletons. About 5.3% of the sample comes from the top ten. Focal radiation therapy combined with CTLA-4 blockade (ipilimumab) was tested in patients with chemo-refractory metastatic non-small-cell lung cancer.

This TCR was recovered from a human donor with non-small cell lung cancer that progressed on radiotherapy plus ipilimumab. Source: peripheral blood, taken from a patient treated with radiotherapy plus ipilimumab. In this chain, TRBV27 is recombined with TRBJ2-7; 10 bases in between match TRBD2. The CDR3 is CASSFRPLAGTDEQYF. In nucleotide form, the sequence is TGTGCCAGCAGTTTCCGTCCACTAGCGGGAACCGACGAGCAGTACTTC.